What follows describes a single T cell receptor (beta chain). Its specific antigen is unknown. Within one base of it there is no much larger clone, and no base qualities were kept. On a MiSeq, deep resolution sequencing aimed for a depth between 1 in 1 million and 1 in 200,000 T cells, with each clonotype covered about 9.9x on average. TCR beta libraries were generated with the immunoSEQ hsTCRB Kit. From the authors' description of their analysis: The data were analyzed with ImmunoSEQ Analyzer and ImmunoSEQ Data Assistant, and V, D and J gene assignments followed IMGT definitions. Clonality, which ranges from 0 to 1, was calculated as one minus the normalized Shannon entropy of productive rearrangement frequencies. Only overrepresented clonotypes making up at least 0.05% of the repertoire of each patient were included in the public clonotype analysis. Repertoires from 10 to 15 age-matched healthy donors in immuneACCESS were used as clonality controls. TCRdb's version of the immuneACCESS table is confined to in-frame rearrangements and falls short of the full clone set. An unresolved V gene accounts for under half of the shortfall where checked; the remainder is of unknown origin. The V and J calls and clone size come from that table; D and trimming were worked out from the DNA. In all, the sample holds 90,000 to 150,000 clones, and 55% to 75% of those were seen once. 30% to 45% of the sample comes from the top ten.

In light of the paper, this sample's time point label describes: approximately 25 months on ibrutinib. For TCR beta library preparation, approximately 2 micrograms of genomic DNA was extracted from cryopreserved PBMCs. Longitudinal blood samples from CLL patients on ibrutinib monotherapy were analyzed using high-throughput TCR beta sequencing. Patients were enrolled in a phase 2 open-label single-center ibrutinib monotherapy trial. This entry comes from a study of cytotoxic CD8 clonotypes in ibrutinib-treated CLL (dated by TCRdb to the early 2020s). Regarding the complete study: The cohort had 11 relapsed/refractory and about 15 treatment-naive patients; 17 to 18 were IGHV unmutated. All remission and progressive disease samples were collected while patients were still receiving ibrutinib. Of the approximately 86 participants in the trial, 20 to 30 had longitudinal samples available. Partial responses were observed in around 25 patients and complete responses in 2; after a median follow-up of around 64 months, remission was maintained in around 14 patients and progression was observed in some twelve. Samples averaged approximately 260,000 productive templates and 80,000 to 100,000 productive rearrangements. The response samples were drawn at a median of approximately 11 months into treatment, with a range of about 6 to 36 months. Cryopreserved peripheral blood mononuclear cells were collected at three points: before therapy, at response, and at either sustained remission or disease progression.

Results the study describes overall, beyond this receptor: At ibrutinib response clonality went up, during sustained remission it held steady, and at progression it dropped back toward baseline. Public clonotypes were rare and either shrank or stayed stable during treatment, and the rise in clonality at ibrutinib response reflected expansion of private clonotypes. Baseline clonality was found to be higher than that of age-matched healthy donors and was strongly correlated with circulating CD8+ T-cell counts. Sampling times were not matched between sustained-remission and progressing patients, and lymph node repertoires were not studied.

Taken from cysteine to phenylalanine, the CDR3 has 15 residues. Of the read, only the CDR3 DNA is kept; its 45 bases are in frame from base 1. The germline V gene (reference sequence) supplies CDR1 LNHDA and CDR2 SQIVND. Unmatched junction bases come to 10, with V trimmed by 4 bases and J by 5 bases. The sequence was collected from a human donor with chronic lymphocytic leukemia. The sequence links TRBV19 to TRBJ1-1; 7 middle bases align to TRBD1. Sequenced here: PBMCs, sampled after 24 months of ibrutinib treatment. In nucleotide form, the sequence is TGTGCCAGTAGTACCGACAGGGTTAGTAGGACTGAAGCTTTCTTT. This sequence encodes CASSTDRVSRTEAFF. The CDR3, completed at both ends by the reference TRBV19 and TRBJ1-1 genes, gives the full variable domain DGGITQSPKYLFRKEGQNVTLSCEQNLNHDAMYWYRQDPGQGLRLIYYSQIVNDFQKGDIAEGYSVSREKKESFPLTVTSAQKNPTAFYLCASSTDRVSRTEAFFGQGTRLTVV.